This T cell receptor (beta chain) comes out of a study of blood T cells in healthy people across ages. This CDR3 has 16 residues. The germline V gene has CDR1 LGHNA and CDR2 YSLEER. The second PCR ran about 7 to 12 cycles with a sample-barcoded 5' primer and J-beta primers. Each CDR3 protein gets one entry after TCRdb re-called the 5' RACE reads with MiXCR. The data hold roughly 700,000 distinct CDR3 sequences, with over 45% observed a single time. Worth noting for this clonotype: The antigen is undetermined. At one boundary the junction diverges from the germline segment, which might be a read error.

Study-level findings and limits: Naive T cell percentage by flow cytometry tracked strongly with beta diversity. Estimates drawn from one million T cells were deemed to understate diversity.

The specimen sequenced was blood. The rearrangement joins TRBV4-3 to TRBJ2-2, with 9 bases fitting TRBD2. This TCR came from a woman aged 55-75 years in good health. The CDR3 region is CASSPLAGAVSGGLFF. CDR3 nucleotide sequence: TGCGCCAGCAGCCCTTTAGCGGGAGCGGTGTCCGGGGGGCTGTTTTTT.